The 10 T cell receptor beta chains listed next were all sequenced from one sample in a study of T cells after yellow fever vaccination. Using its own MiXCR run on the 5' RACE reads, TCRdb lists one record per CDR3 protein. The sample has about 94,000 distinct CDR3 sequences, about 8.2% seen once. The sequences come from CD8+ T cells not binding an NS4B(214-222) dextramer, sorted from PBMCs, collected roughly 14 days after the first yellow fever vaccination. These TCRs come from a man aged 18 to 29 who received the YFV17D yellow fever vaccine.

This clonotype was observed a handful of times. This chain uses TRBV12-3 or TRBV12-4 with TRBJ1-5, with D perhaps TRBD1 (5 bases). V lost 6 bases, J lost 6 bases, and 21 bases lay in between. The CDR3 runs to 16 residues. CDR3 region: CASRQGLGGVSQPQHF. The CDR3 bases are TGTGCCAGCAGGCAGGGTCTTGGGGGGGTAAGTCAGCCCCAGCATTTT.

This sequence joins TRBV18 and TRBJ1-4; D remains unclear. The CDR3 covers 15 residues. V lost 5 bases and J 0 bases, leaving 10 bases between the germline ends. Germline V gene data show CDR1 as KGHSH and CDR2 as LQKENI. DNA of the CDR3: TGTGCCAGCTCAATTTCGGGCGCAACTAATGAAAAACTGTTTTTT. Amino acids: CASSISGATNEKLFF.

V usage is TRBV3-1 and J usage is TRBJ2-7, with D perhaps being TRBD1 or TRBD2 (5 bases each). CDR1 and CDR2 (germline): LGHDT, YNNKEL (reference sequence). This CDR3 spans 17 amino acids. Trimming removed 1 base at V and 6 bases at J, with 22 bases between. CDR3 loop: CASSQGEPGPLACEQYV. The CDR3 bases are TGTGCCAGCAGCCAAGGGGAGCCGGGACCGTTAGCTTGCGAGCAGTACGTC.

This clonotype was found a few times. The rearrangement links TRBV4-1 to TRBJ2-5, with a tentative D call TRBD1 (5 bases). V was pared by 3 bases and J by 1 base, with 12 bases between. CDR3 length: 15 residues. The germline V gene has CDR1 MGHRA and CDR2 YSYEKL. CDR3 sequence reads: CASSHLVGAQETQYF. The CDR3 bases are TGCGCCAGCAGCCATCTGGTAGGGGCCCAAGAGACCCAGTACTTC.

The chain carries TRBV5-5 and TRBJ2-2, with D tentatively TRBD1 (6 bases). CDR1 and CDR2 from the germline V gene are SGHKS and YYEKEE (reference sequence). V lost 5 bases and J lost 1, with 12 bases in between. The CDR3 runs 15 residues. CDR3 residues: CASRLMGQNTGELFF. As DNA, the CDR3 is TGTGCCAGCAGACTAATGGGACAGAACACCGGGGAGCTGTTTTTT.

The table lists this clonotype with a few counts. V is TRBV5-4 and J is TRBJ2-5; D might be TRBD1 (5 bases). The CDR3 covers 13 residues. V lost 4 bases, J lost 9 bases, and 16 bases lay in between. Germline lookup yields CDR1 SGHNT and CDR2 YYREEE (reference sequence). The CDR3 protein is CASSHDSQLAQYF. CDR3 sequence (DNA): TGTGCCAGCAGCCACGACAGTCAGTTGGCCCAGTACTTC.

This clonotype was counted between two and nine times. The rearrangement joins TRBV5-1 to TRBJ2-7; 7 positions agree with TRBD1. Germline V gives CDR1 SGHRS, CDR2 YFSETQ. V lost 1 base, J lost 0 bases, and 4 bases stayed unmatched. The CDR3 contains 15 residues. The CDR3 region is CASSLFAGGSYEQYV. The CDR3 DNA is TGCGCCAGCAGCTTGTTCGCAGGGGGCTCCTACGAGCAGTACGTC.

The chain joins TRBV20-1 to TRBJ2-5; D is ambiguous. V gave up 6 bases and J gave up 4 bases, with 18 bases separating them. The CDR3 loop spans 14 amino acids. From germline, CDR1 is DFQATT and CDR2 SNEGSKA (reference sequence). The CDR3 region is CSANPASPTETQYF. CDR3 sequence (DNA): TGCAGTGCCAACCCGGCCTCCCCCACAGAGACCCAGTACTTC.

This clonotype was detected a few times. The CDR3 coding sequence is TGCGCCAGCAGCTCCAGGGTGTCGAATGAAAAACTGTTTTTT. It yields the protein CASSSRVSNEKLFF. The V gene is TRBV5-1, the J gene TRBJ1-4, with D maybe TRBD1 (5 bases). V gave up 3 bases and J gave up 5 bases, with 11 bases separating them. CDR1 SGHRS and CDR2 YFSETQ come from the germline V gene. The CDR3 has 14 amino acids. Looking up the rest from reference TRBV5-1 and TRBJ1-4 gives the full variable domain: KAGVTQTPRYLIKTRGQQVTLSCSPISGHRSVSWYQQTPGQGLQFLFEYFSETQRNKGNFPGRFSGRQFSNSRSEMNVSTLELGDSALYLCASSSRVSNEKLFFGSGTQLSVL.

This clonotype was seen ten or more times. CDR3 DNA sequence: TGCAGTGCTAGAGATACAGGAGGCAATCAGCCCCAGCATTTT. This codes for CSARDTGGNQPQHF. This chain connects TRBV20-1 to TRBJ1-5; tentatively, D is TRBD1 (5 bases). Germline-derived CDR1 and CDR2 are DFQATT and SNEGSKA (reference sequence). The ends were cut back, 0 bases at V and 2 bases at J, with 8 bases in the middle. This CDR3 has 14 residues.